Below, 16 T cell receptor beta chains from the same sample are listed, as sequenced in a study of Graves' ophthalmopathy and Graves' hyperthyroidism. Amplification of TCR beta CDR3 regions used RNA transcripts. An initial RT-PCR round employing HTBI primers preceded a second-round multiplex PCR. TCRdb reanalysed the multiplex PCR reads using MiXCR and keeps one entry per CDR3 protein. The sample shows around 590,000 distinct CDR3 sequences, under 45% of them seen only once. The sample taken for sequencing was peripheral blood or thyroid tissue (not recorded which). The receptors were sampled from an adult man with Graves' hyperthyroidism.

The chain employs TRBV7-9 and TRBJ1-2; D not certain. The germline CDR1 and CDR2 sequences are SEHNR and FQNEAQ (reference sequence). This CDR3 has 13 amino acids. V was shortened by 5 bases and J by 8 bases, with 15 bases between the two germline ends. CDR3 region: CASSAGVGWGYTF. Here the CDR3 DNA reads TGTGCCAGCAGCGCCGGGGTAGGGTGGGGCTACACCTTC.

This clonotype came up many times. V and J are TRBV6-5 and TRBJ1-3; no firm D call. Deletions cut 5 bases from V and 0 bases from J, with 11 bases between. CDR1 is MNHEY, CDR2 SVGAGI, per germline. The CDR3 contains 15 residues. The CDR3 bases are TGTGCCAGCAGTCCTTCAGCGTTCTCTGGAAACACCATATATTTT. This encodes CASSPSAFSGNTIYF.

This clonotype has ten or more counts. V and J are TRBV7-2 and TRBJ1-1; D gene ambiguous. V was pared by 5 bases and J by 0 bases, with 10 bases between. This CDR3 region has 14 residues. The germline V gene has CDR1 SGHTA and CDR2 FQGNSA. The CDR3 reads CASSLGRLNTEAFF. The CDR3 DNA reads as TGTGCCAGCAGCCTTGGACGGTTGAACACTGAAGCTTTCTTT. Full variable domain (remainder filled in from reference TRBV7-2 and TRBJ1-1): GAGVSQSPSNKVTEKGKDVELRCDPISGHTALYWYRQSLGQGLEFLIYFQGNSAPDKSGLPSDRFSAERTGGSVSTLTIQRTQQEDSAVYLCASSLGRLNTEAFFGQGTRLTVV.

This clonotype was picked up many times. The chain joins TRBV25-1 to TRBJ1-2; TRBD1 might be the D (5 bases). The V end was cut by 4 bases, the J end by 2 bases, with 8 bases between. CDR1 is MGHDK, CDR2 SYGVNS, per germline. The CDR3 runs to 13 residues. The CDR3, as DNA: TGTGCCAGCAGTGTCAGGACAAACTATGGCTACACCTTC. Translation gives CASSVRTNYGYTF.

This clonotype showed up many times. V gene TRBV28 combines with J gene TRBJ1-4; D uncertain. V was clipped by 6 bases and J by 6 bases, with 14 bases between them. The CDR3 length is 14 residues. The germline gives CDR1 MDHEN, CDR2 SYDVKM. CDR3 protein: CASRASSGYEKLFF. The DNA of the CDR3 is TGTGCCAGCAGAGCTTCAAGCGGGTATGAAAAACTGTTTTTT.

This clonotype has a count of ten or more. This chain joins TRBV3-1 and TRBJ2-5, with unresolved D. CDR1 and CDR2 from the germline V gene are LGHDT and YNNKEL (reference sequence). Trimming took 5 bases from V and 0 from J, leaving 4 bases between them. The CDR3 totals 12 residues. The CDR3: CASSVHQETQYF. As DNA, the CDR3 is TGTGCCAGCAGCGTGCACCAAGAGACCCAGTACTTC.

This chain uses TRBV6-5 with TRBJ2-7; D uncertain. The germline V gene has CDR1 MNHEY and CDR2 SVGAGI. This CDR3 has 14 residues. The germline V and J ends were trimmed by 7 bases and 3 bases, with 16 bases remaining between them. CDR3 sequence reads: CASTSSRNGYEQYF. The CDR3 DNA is TGTGCCAGCACCTCAAGTCGAAACGGCTACGAGCAGTACTTC.

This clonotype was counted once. CDR3 residues: CASSVGGWSTDTQYF. CDR3 coding DNA: TGTGCCAGCAGCGTAGGGGGGTGGAGCACAGATACGCAGTATTTT. The chain recombines TRBV9 with TRBJ2-3; D assignment may be TRBD1 or TRBD2 (5 bases each). The CDR3 runs to 15 residues. The germline V and J ends were trimmed by 0 bases and 0 bases, with 8 bases remaining between them. CDR1 is SGDLS and CDR2 is YYNGEE in the germline V gene.

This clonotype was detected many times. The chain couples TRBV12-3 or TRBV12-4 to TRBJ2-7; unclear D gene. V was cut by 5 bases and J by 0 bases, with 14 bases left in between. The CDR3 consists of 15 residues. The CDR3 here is CASSKRTVSSYEQYF. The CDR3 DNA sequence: TGTGCCAGCAGTAAACGGACGGTTTCCTCCTACGAGCAGTACTTC.

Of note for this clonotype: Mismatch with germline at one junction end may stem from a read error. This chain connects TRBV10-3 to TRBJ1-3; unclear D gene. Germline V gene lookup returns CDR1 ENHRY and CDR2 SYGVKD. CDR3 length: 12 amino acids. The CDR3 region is CAISGLGNTIYF. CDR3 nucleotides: TGTGCCATCAGTGGTCTTGGAAACACCATATATTTC.

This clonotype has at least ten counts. CDR3 protein: CASSLWTGTFAFF. The CDR3 DNA reads as TGCGCCAGCAGCCTCTGGACAGGGACATTTGCTTTCTTT. The chain links TRBV4-1 to TRBJ1-1, with 8 positions matching TRBD1. This CDR3 comprises 13 residues. Germline V gene data show CDR1 as MGHRA and CDR2 as YSYEKL. V lost 4 bases, J lost 11 bases, and 9 bases stayed unmatched.

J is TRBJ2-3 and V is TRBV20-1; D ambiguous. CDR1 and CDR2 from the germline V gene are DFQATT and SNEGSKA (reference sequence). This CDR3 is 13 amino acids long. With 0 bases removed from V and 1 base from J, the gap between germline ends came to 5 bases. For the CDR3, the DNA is TGCAGTGCTAGAGACTGGCGCACAGATACGCAGTATTTT. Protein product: CSARDWRTDTQYF.

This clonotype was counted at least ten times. CDR3 residues: CASSPSGGGLVYEQYF. DNA of the CDR3: TGTGCCAGCAGTCCCAGCGGAGGGGGACTGGTCTACGAGCAGTACTTC. The chain carries TRBV12-3 or TRBV12-4 and TRBJ2-7; D may correspond to TRBD1 or TRBD2 (6 bases each). The CDR3 consists of 16 residues. V was trimmed by 5 bases and J by 3 bases, leaving 20 bases between them.

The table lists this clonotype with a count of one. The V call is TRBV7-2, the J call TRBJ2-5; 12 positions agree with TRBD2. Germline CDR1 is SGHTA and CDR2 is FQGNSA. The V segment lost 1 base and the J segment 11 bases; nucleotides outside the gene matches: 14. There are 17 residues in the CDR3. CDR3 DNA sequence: TGTGCCAGCAGCTTAGTTATACTAGCGGGAGGTCTGGATACGCAGTACTTC. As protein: CASSLVILAGGLDTQYF.

CDR3 sequence: CASSEPLDREDTQYF. The CDR3 DNA sequence: TGTGCCAGCAGTGAGCCCCTGGACAGGGAGGATACGCAGTATTTT. The rearrangement joins TRBV2 to TRBJ1-5; 8 bases line up with TRBD1. With the DNA end fitting TRBJ2-3 better, the J assignment may be wrong. Germline CDR1 is SNHLY and CDR2 is FYNNEI. This CDR3 has 15 amino acids.

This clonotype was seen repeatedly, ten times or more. CDR3 nucleotides: TGCGCCAGCAGCCGGGACATCACCCCTGGAAACACCATATATTTT. Translated, it gives CASSRDITPGNTIYF. The chain employs TRBV5-1 and TRBJ1-3; D possibly corresponds to TRBD1 (6 bases). The length of the CDR3 is 15 residues. V lost 4 bases, J lost 2 bases, and 13 bases lay in between. Germline V lookup: CDR1 SGHRS, CDR2 YFSETQ.